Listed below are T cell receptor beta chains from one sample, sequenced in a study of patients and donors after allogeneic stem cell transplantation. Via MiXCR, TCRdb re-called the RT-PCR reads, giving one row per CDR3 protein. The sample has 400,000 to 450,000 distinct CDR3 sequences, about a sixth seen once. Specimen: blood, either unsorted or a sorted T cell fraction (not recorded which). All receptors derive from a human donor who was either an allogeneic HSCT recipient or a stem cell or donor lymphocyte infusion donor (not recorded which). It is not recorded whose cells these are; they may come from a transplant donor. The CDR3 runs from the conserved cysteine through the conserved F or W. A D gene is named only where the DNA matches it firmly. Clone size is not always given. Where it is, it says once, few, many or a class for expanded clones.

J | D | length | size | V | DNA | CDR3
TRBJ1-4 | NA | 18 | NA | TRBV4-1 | TGCGCCAGCAGCCAAGATCTAGCCCCTGCGACTAAGGGAGAAAAACTGTTTTTT | CASSQDLAPATKGEKLFF
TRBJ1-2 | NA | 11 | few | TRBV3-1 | TGTGCCAGCAGCCAAGCCAGGCTCTACACCTTC | CASSQARLYTF
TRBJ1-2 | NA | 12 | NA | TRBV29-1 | TGCAGCGCTTCCTCCGGGGTAGATGGCTACACCTTC | CSASSGVDGYTF
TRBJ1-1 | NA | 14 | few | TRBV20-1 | TGCAGTGCTCGGTCCGGGTCAGGGAACACTGAAGCTTTCTTT | CSARSGSGNTEAFF
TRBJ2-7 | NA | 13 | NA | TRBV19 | TGTGCCAGTAGTATCGGACACGCCTACGAGCAGTACTTC | CASSIGHAYEQYF
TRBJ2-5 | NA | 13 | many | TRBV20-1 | TGCAGTGCTTCTCGATTAGTTCAGGAGACCCAGTACTTC | CSASRLVQETQYF
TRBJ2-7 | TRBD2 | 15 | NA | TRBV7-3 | TGTGCCAGCAGCTTTTCTAGCGGGAGCTCCTACGAGCAGTACTTC | CASSFSSGSSYEQYF
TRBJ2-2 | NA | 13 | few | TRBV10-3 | TGTGCCATCAGAGGCAGGAACACCGGGGAGCTGTTTTTT | CAIRGRNTGELFF
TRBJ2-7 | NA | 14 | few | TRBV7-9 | TGTGCCAGCAGCTTAGCACCAAACTCCTACGAGCAGTACTTC | CASSLAPNSYEQYF
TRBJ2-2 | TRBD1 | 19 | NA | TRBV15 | TGTGCCACCAGCAGGGCCCGGGACAGGGGTCCTACACGGGCCGGGGAGCTGTTTTTT | CATSRARDRGPTRAGELFF
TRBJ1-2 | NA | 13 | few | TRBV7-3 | TGTGCCAGCAGCAATCAGGCGAGGGGGGGCTACACCTTC | CASSNQARGGYTF
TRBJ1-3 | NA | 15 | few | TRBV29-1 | TGCAGCGTTGGAATTCCTAAGCCCTCTGGAAACACCATATATTTT | CSVGIPKPSGNTIYF
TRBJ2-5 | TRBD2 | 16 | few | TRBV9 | TGTGCCAGCAGCGTAAACAGCGGGGGTCTTCAAGAGACCCAGTACTTC | CASSVNSGGLQETQYF
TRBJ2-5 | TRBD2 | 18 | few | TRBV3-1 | TGTGCCAGCAGCTCCATTCGGAGGACTAGCGGACATCAAGAGACCCAGTACTTC | CASSSIRRTSGHQETQYF
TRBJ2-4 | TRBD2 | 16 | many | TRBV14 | TGTGCCAGCAGCCCGGGACTAGCCCCGTTTATCGACATTCAGTACTTC | CASSPGLAPFIDIQYF
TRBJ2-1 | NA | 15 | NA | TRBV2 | TGTGCCAGCGCATTGGGTTCAAGCTCCTACAATGAGCAGTTCTTC | CASALGSSSYNEQFF
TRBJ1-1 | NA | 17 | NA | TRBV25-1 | TGTGCCAGCAGTGAATATAGGGCAGGGAGGTTTGGCACTGAAGCTTTCTTT | CASSEYRAGRFGTEAFF
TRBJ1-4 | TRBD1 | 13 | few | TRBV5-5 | TGTGCCAGCGGATCGGCAGGGGGTGAAAAACTGTTTTTT | CASGSAGGEKLFF
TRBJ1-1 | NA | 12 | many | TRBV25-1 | TGTGCCAGCAGTGTCGGACGGGGTGAAGCTTTCTTT | CASSVGRGEAFF
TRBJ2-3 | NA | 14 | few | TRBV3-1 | TGTGCCAGCAGTCCAGGGTACGACGCAGATACGCAGTATTTT | CASSPGYDADTQYF
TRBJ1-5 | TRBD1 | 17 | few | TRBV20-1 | TGCAGTGCTAAGAGCCGCCCCCGGGACAGTGACCATCAGCCCCAGCATTTT | CSAKSRPRDSDHQPQHF
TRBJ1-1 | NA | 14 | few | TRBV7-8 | TGTGCCAGCAGCTTATTACCAGGGCTCACTGAAGCTTTCTTT | CASSLLPGLTEAFF
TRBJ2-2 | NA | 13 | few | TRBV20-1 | TGCAGTGCACAGGGACAAAACACCGGGGAGCTGTTTTTT | CSAQGQNTGELFF
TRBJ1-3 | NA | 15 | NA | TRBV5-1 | TGCGCCAGCAGCCAGCGAACAGGGTCTGGAAACACCATATATTTT | CASSQRTGSGNTIYF
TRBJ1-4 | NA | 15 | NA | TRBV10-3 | TGTGCCATCAGTACGGACATCCCAACTAATGAAAAACTGTTTTTT | CAISTDIPTNEKLFF
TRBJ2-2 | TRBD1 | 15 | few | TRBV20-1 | TGCAGTGGCGCCCAGGCAGGGGGCAACACCGGGGAGCTGTTTTTT | CSGAQAGGNTGELFF
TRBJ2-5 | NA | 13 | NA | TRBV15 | TGTGCCACCAGCAGAGATAGGGGGTTGGTCCAGTACTTC | CATSRDRGLVQYF
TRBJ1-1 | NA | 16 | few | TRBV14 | TGTGCCAGCAGCCAAGTGGGTCGGGGGTATTTCACTGAAGCTTTCTTT | CASSQVGRGYFTEAFF
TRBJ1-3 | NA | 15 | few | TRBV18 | TGTGCCAGCTCATCAGCGTCCGGCGCTGGAAACACCATATATTTT | CASSSASGAGNTIYF
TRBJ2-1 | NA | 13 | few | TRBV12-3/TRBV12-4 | TGTGCCAGCAGTTCAGGGCGCTACAATGAGCAGTTCTTC | CASSSGRYNEQFF
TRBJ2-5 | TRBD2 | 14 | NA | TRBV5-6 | TGTGCCAGCAGCTTGGGGCTAGCGGGAGGCGGCCAGTACTTC | CASSLGLAGGGQYF
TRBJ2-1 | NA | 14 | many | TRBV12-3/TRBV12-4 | TGTGCCAGCAGTTTCCCCCAAAGGGGGAATGAGCAGTTCTTC | CASSFPQRGNEQFF
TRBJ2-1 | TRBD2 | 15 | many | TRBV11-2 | TGTGCCAGCAGCCCCCGACTAGCGGGGGGCGATGAGCAGTTCTTC | CASSPRLAGGDEQFF
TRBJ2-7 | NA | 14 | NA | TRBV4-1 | TGCGCCAGCAGCCTTGACGGGGCTAAGGACGAGCAGTACTTC | CASSLDGAKDEQYF
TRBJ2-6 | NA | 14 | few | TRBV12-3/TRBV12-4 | TGTGCCAGCAGTTTAGCAACTGGGGCCAACGTCCTGACTTTC | CASSLATGANVLTF
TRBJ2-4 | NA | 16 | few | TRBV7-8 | TGTGCCAGCAGCTTAGGGCAGAATTTAGCCAAAAACATTCAGTACTTC | CASSLGQNLAKNIQYF
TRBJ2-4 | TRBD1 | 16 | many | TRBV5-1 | TGCGCCAGCAGCTTGGGGACAGGAGAAGTCAAAAACATTCAGTACTTC | CASSLGTGEVKNIQYF
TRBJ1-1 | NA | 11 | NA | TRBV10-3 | TGTGCCATTGGGGGGGTGACTGAAGCTTTCTTT | CAIGGVTEAFF
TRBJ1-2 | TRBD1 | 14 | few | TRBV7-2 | TGTGCCAGCAGCCTCCGGGACAGGAAAGGTGGCTACACCTTC | CASSLRDRKGGYTF
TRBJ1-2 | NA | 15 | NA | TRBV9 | TGTGCCAGCAGCGTAACGGTAGGGAAGTTTTCTGGCTACACCTTC | CASSVTVGKFSGYTF
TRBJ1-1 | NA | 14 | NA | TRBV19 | TGTGCCAGTAGTGGACACCGTGTTAACACTGAAGCTTTCTTT | CASSGHRVNTEAFF
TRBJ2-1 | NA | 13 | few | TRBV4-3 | TGCGCCAGCAGCCTTGCCCTCACGGGAGAGCAGTTCTTC | CASSLALTGEQFF
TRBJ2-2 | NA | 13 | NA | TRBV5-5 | TGTGCCAGCAGCTTGTTGCATACCGGGGAGCTGTTTTTT | CASSLLHTGELFF
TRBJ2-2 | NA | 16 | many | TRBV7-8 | TGTGCCAGCGATTACAGGGAGAATAAGAACACCGGGGAGCTGTTTTTT | CASDYRENKNTGELFF
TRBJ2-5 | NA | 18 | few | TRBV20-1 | TGCAGTGCTAGAGACTTTTATCTGGCTAGCCGAATTAGAGAGACCCAGTACTTC | CSARDFYLASRIRETQYF
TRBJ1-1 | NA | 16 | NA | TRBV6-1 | TGTGCCAGCAGAGAACCGGGGGAGGGAGCGTGGGTTGAAGCTTTCTTT | CASREPGEGAWVEAFF
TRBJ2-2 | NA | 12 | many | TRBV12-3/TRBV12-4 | TGTGCCAGCAGGTCGATCCCCGGGGAGCTGTTTTTT | CASRSIPGELFF
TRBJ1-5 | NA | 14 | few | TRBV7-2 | TGTGCCAGCAGCTTTCCAGAGTTCAATCAGCCCCAGCATTTT | CASSFPEFNQPQHF
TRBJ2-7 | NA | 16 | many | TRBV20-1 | TGCAGTGCTGGTACCCCCGAGGCCACTGGAGCCTACGAGCAGTACTTC | CSAGTPEATGAYEQYF
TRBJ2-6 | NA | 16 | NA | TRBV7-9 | TGTGCCAGCAGCTTAGGGAGGGCCTCTGGGGCCAACGTCCTGACTTTC | CASSLGRASGANVLTF
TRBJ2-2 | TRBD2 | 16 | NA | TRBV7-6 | TGTGCCAGCAGCTTAAGCGGGGGGGCCGACACCGGGGAGCTGTTTTTT | CASSLSGGADTGELFF
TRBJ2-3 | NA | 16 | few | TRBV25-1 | TGTGCCAGCAGTAGGGGGGTAAGAGGGAGCACAGATACGCAGTATTTT | CASSRGVRGSTDTQYF
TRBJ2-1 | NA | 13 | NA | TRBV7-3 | TGTGCCAGCAGCTACCGTCCAGGGAATGAGCAGTTCTTC | CASSYRPGNEQFF